Here is one T cell receptor (beta chain) with its context. The record originates from a study of blood T cell repertoires in COVID-19. Study-wide background: Collection of acute and convalescent COVID-19 samples took place in the United States, Italy and Spain.

This CDR3 contains 15 residues. Trimming took 6 bases from V and 6 from J; bases not matched to a gene: 10. Germline values: CDR1 LNHDA, CDR2 SQIVND (reference sequence). Per the original methods: From reference gene primer amplification, estimates of nucleated cell counts were derived. TCRdb's copy holds only in-frame clones and misses some; the assay was immunoSEQ multiplex PCR. The DNA gave D and trimming, while V, J and clone size come from that table. The top ten clones hold approximately 18% of a sample with 150,000 or so clones, 80% to 90% of them seen once. This chain connects TRBV19 to TRBJ1-2; 10 nucleotides match TRBD1. The sequence was obtained from a woman of 80 years or more with acute or convalescent COVID-19. The specimen sequenced was peripheral blood. CDR3 in amino acids: CASREDRGEKNGYTF. In DNA, the CDR3 is TGTGCCAGTAGAGAGGACAGGGGGGAGAAAAATGGCTACACCTTC.